This T cell receptor beta chain was sequenced for a study of blood T cell repertoires in COVID-19. Across the study: Both acute and convalescent COVID-19 samples were obtained from the United States, Italy and Spain. The analysed material was cDNA or gDNA that came from T cells, B-cell-depleted T cells, or PBMCs.

How the authors handled the data: From reference gene primer amplification, estimates of nucleated cell counts were derived. Here immunoSEQ multiplex PCR was the method, and the copy in TCRdb shows in-frame clones only, minus some. Clone size and the V and J calls come from that table; the DNA yielded D and trimming. This sample carries 140,000 to 150,000 clones, roughly 84% of them seen once, and the ten largest clones take about 8.9%. Seattle patients were enrolled during active infection and followed longitudinally. This clonotype was sampled from a man aged 25-45 years with COVID-19, enrolled during active disease. The material sequenced was peripheral blood.

The CDR3 sequence is CASSFRLAGEIGELFF. The CDR3 DNA sequence: TGTGCCAGCAGCTTCCGCCTAGCGGGAGAGATCGGGGAGCTGTTTTTT. This chain joins TRBV6-6 and TRBJ2-2, with 10 bases lining up with TRBD2. Germline CDR1 reads MNHNY; CDR2 reads SVGAGI (reference sequence). Trimming cost V 6 bases and J 7 bases; bases outside gene matches: 11. The CDR3 has 16 amino acids.